A selection of T cell receptor beta chains follows, all from one sample in a study of T-cell reconstitution after alpha-beta-depleted transplantation in children. TCRdb called the PCR reads again in MiXCR, with one record for every CDR3 protein. Of around 800,000 distinct CDR3 sequences listed, less than 20% are singletons. Sequenced here: PBMCs, mostly from graft donor cells, sampled 360 days after TCRalphabeta/CD19-depleted stem cell transplant. These TCRs come from a male patient younger than 18 who had a stem cell transplant for acute lymphoblastic leukemia, so the T cells may come from the graft donor. Each CDR3 is given with its conserved first and last residue. Fields, in order: V gene, J gene, CDR3 protein.

TRBV10-2,TRBJ2-3,CASSESGRRGYTDTQYF
TRBV27,TRBJ1-5,CASSAVQGSNQPQHF
TRBV10-1,TRBJ2-5,CASSESKQIYQETQYF
TRBV5-1,TRBJ2-3,CASSSSTPDTQYF
TRBV21-1,TRBJ1-5,CASSNYTRGDQPQHF
TRBV10-3,TRBJ2-3,CATCSERDRTDTQYF
TRBV9,TRBJ2-3,CASSVGLGSVSTDTQYF
TRBV27,TRBJ2-1,CASSFGDREGNEQFF
TRBV7-3,TRBJ1-1,CASSSWGGLGKTEAFF
TRBV11-2,TRBJ2-1,CASSLRLAGGNEQFF
TRBV18,TRBJ1-4,CASSLIPSRLGVEKLFF
TRBV6-1,TRBJ2-7,CASLQGARYEQYF
TRBV7-2,TRBJ2-7,CASSLIRSLSYEQYF
TRBV19,TRBJ1-2,CASSGTDTLDTF
TRBV12-3/TRBV12-4,TRBJ2-5,CASSLFSTGQETQYF
TRBV7-3,TRBJ2-1,CASSLNRIGANNEQFF
TRBV5-6,TRBJ2-2,CASSLTGTGGELFF
TRBV14,TRBJ2-1,CASSSQTQGWGYNEQFF
TRBV5-1,TRBJ1-6,CASSLVVVRGGSPLHF
TRBV7-9,TRBJ2-5,CASRMSQETQYF
TRBV4-1,TRBJ2-7,CASSQENRGKGTYEQYF
TRBV5-1,TRBJ2-3,CASSFLLPGMTDTQYF
TRBV13,TRBJ2-3,CASSSPLAGRGDTQYF
TRBV24-1,TRBJ2-7,CATSDSGGLAGGYEQYF
TRBV5-1,TRBJ2-2,CASSSRASPNTGELFF
TRBV5-1,TRBJ2-5,CASSPGTGSQTQYF
TRBV5-6,TRBJ2-2,CASSLFSPANTGELFF
TRBV29-1,TRBJ1-2,CSVSRTGLAGYTF
TRBV25-1,TRBJ1-1,CASSDPPGAEAFF
TRBV2,TRBJ2-5,CASSENSLAGETQYF
TRBV18,TRBJ1-2,CASSPRRQNYGYTF
TRBV4-1,TRBJ2-7,CASSQPTGGKGYEQYF
TRBV5-1,TRBJ2-1,CASSLPAGGYNEQFF
TRBV24-1,TRBJ2-2,CATGATGRSGELFF
TRBV4-2,TRBJ2-1,CASSHGTGEQFF
TRBV7-9,TRBJ2-3,CASSLRGGADTQYF
TRBV7-9,TRBJ2-7,CASSSPNYYEQYF
TRBV3-1,TRBJ2-7,CASRKQGSSYEQYF
TRBV20-1,TRBJ2-7,CSARDLLTGVEQYF
TRBV12-3/TRBV12-4,TRBJ2-3,CASSLRDYFSTDTQYF
TRBV29-1,TRBJ1-1,CSVDSDGLNTEAFF
TRBV13,TRBJ2-7,CASSLEGSGRLDEQYF
TRBV20-1,TRBJ2-3,CSARGQRATDTQYF
TRBV27,TRBJ2-2,CASSLAQGVRGTGELFF
TRBV10-3,TRBJ2-7,CAITRTSGNYEQYF
TRBV29-1,TRBJ2-7,CSVETPSAREQYF
TRBV20-1,TRBJ1-1,CSARSGHFMNTEAFF
TRBV29-1,TRBJ2-1,CSAGGWGYSYNEQFF
TRBV12-3/TRBV12-4,TRBJ2-2,CASSSWEDYTGELFF
TRBV12-3/TRBV12-4,TRBJ1-5,CASSFGVGTGPNQPQHF
TRBV7-8,TRBJ1-4,CASSFIRAPLTNEKLFF
TRBV27,TRBJ2-1,CASSLAGGPITEQFF
TRBV27,TRBJ2-1,CASSTRSAGRSYNEQFF
TRBV25-1,TRBJ1-2,CASSELQGIGYGYTF
TRBV7-9,TRBJ2-5,CASSYGTSGGHQYF
TRBV3-1,TRBJ2-1,CASSPQTSGHFNEQFF
TRBV5-1,TRBJ2-7,CASSLVAGFSYEQYF
TRBV7-9,TRBJ2-1,CASSSRGGSSYNEQFF
TRBV11-2,TRBJ2-4,CAILGLAENIQYF
TRBV5-1,TRBJ2-1,CASSLGIGTGYYNEQFF